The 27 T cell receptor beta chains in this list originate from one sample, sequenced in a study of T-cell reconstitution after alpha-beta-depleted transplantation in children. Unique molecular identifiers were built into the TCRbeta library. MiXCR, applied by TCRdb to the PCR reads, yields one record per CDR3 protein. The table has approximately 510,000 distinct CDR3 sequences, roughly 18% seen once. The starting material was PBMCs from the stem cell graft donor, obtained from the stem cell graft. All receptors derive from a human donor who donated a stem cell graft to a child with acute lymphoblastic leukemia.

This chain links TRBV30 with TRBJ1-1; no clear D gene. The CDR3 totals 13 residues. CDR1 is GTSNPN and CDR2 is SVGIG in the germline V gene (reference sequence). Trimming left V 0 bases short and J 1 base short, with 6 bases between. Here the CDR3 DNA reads TGTGCCTGGAGTGTAGCCCAGAACACTGAAGCTTTCTTT. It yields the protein CAWSVAQNTEAFF.

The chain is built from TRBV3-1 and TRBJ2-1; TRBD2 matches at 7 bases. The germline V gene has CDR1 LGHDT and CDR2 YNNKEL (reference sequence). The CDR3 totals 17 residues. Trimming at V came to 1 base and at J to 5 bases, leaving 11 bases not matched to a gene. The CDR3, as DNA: TGTGCCAGCAGCCAAGGAGGAGTGATAGCGGGCCACAATGAGCAGTTCTTC. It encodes CASSQGGVIAGHNEQFF.

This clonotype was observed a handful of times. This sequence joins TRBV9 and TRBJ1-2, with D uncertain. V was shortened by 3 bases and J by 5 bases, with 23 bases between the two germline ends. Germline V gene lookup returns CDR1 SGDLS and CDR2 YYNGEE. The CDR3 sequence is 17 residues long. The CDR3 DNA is TGTGCCAGCAGCGCTCCCGTAGGTTGGGCCGATGGGTATGGCTACACCTTC. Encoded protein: CASSAPVGWADGYGYTF. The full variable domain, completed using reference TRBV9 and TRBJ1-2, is DSGVTQTPKHLITATGQRVTLRCSPRSGDLSVYWYQQSLDQGLQFLIQYYNGEERAKGNILERFSAQQFPDLHSELNLSSLELGDSALYFCASSAPVGWADGYGYTFGSGTRLTVV.

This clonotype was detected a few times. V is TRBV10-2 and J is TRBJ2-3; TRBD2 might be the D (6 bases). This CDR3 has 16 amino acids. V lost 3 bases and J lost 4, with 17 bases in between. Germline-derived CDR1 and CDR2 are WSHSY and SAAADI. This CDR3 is CASSDSSGRYSDTQYF. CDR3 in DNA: TGCGCCAGCAGTGACTCGAGCGGGCGCTATTCAGATACGCAGTATTTT.

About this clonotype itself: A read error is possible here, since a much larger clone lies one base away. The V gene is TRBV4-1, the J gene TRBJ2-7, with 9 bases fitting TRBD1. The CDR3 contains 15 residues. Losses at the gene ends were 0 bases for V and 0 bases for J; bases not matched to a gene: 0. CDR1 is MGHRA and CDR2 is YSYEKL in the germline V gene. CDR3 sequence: CASSQEQGASYEQYF. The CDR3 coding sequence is TGCGCCAGCAGCCAAGAACAGGGGGCCTCCTACGAGCAGTACTTC.

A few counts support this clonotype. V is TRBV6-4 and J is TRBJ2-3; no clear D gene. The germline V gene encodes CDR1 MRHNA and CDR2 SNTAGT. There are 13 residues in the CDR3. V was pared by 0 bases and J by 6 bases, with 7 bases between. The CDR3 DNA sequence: TGTGCCAGCAGTGACTCTTGGTCGGATACGCAGTATTTT. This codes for CASSDSWSDTQYF.

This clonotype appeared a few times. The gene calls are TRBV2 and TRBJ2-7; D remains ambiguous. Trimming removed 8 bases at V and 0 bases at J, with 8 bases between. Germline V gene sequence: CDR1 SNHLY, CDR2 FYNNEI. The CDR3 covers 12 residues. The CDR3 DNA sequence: TGTGCCAGCCAGGCCAGCTCCTACGAGCAGTACTTC. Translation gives CASQASSYEQYF.

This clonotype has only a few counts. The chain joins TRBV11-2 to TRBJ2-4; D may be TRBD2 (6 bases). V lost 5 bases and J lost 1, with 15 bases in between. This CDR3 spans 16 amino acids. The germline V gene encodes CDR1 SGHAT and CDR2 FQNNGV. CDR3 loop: CASSPGGASAKNIQYF. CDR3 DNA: TGTGCCAGCAGCCCAGGAGGGGCTAGCGCCAAAAACATTCAGTACTTC.

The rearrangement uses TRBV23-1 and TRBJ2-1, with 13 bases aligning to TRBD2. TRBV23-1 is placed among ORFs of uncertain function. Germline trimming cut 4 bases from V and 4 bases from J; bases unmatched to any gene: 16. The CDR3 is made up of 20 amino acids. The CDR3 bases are TGCGCCAGCAGTCCCTCAACCGGGACTAGCGGGACCGAAGTATACAATGAGCAGTTCTTC. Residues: CASSPSTGTSGTEVYNEQFF.

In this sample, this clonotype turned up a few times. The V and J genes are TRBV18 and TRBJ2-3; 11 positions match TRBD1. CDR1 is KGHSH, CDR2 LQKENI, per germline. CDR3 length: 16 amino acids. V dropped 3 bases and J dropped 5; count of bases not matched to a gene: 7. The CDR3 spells CASSPRRTGGLDTQYF. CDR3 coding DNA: TGTGCCAGCTCACCCCGCCGGACAGGGGGCTTAGATACGCAGTATTTT.

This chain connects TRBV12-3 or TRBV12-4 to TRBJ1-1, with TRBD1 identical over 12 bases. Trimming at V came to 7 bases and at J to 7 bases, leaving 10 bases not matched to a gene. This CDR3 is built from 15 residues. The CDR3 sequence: CASNIPGQGAHEAFF. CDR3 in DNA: TGTGCCAGCAATATCCCGGGACAGGGGGCCCATGAAGCTTTCTTT.

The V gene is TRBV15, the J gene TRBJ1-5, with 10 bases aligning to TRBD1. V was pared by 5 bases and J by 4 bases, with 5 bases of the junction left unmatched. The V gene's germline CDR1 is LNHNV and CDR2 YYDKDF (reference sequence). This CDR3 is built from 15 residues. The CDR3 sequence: CATSAWTGGNQPQHF. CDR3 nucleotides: TGTGCCACCAGCGCCTGGACAGGGGGTAATCAGCCCCAGCATTTT.

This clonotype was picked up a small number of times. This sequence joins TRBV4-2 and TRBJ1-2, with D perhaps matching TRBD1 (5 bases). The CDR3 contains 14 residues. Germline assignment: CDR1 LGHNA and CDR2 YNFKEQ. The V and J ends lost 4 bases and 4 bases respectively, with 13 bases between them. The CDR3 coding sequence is TGTGCCAGCAGCCGGGACGAGGGCCCCTATGGCTACACCTTC. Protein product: CASSRDEGPYGYTF.

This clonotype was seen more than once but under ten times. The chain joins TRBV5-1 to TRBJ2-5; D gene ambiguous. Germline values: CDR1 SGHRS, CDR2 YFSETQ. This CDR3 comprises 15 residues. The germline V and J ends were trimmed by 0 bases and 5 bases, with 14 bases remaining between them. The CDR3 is CASSLADRPGETQYF. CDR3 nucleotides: TGCGCCAGCAGCTTGGCAGATCGGCCCGGGGAGACCCAGTACTTC.

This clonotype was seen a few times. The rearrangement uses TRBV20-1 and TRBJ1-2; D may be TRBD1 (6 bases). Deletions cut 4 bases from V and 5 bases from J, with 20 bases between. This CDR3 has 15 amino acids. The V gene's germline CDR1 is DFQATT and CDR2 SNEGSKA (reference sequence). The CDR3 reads CSATPADSGYYGYTF. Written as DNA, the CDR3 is TGCAGTGCTACACCCGCGGACAGCGGTTATTATGGCTACACCTTC.

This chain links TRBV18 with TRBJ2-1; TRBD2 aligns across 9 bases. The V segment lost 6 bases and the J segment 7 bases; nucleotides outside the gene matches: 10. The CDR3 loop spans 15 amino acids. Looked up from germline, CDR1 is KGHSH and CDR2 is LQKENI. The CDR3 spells CASSDAGLASNEQFF. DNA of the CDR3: TGTGCCAGCTCGGATGCGGGACTAGCCTCAAATGAGCAGTTCTTC.

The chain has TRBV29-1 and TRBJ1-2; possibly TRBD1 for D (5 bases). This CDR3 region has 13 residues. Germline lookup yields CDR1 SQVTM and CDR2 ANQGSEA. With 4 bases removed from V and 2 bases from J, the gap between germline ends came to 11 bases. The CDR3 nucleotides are TGCAGCGTTGTGGGGACTGAGAACTATGGCTACACCTTC. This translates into CSVVGTENYGYTF.

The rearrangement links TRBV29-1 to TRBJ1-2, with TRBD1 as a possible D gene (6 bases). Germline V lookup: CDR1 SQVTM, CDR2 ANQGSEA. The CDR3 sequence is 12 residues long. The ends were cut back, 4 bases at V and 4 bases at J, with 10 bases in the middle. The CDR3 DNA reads TGCAGCGTTGTCGCCAGGGGCTATGGCTACACCTTC. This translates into CSVVARGYGYTF.

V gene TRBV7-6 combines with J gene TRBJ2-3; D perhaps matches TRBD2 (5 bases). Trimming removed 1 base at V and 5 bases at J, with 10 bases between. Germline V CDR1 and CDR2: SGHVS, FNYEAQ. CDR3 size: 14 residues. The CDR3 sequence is CASSLVFSGDTQYF. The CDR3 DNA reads TGTGCCAGCAGCTTAGTTTTCAGCGGAGATACGCAGTATTTT.

CDR3: CASSGGVVDTGELFF. Here the CDR3 DNA reads TGCGCCAGCAGCGGAGGGGTGGTCGACACCGGGGAGCTGTTTTTT. The chain couples TRBV5-1 to TRBJ2-2, with a weak D call TRBD2 (6 bases). The CDR3 is made up of 15 amino acids. Trimming removed 4 bases from V and 3 bases from J, with 13 bases in between. The germline gives CDR1 SGHRS, CDR2 YFSETQ.

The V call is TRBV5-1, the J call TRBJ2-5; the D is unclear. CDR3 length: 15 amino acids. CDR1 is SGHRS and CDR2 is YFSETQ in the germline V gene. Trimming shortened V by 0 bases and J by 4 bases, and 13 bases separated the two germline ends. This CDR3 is CASSLAPGSGETQYF. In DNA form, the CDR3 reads TGCGCCAGCAGCTTGGCCCCGGGCTCCGGAGAGACCCAGTACTTC.

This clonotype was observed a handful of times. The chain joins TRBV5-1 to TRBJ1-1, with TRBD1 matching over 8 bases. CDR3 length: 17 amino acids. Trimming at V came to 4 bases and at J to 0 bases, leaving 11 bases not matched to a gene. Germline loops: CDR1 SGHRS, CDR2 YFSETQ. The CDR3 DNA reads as TGCGCCAGCAGCCGCAGAAACCGGACAGGGTTGAACACTGAAGCTTTCTTT. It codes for CASSRRNRTGLNTEAFF.

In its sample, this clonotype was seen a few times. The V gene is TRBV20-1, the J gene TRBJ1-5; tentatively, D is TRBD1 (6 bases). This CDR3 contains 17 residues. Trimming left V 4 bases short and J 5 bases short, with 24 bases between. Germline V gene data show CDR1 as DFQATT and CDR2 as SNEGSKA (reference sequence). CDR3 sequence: CSANVEGGSTGYQPQHF. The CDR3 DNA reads TGCAGTGCTAACGTCGAGGGGGGATCCACGGGGTATCAGCCCCAGCATTTT.

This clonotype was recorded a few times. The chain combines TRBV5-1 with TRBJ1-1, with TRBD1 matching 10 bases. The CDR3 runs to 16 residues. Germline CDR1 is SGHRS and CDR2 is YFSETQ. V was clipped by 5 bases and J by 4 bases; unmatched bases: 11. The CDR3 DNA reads TGCGCCAGCAGGCACCCGACAGGGGGCGTTGGCACTGAAGCTTTCTTT. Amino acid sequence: CASRHPTGGVGTEAFF.

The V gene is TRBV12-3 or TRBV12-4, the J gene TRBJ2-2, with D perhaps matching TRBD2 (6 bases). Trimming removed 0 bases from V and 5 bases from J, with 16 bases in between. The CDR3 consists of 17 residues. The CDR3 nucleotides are TGTGCCAGCAGTTTAGCGTTCAGGGCCCGGGGGACCGGGGAGCTGTTTTTT. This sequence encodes CASSLAFRARGTGELFF.

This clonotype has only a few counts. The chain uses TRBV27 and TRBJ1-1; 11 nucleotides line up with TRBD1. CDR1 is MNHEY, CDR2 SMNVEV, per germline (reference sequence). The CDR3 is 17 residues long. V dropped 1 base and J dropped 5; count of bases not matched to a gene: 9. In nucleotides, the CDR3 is TGTGCCAGCAGTTTATGGGCCCTCGGGACAGGGGGAACTGAAGCTTTCTTT. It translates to CASSLWALGTGGTEAFF.

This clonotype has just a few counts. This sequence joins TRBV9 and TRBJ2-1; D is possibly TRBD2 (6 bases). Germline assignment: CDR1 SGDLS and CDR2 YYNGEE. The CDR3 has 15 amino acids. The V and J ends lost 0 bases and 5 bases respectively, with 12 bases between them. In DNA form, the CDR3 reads TGTGCCAGCAGCGTAGGGGCGGGACCAAACAATGAGCAGTTCTTC. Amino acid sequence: CASSVGAGPNNEQFF.